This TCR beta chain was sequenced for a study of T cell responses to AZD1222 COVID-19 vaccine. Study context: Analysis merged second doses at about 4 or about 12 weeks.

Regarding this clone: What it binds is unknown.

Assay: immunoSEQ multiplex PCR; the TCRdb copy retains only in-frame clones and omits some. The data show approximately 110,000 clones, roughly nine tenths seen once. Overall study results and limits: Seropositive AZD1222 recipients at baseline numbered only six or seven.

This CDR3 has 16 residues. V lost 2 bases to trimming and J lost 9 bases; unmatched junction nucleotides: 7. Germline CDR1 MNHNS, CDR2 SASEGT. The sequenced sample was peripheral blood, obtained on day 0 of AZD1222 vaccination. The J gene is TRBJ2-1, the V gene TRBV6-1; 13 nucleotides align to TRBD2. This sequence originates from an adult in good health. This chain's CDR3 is CASSEIRGLAGAEQFF. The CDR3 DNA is TGTGCCAGCAGTGAAATTCGCGGACTAGCGGGAGCTGAGCAGTTCTTC.